The clone carrying this T cell receptor (beta chain) was detected a few times. Its matching antigen is unknown. The record originates from a study of cytomegalovirus exposure and HLA in healthy donors. The wider study: From about 200 million T cells, an earlier analysis saw roughly 120 million unique TCR beta sequences. Study-wide points: In vitro testing confirmed three CMV-associated chains as specific for CMV antigens. Rare sequences made up most TCRs, while some public TCRs were found in many donors. It was reportedly the case that the classifier diagnosed cytomegalovirus status with high specificity and sensitivity.

Per germline, CDR1 MDHEN and CDR2 SYDVKM. Trimming cost V 6 bases and J 0 bases, with 6 bases left between them. The length of the CDR3 is 12 residues. Primers for the PCR totalled 60 Vbeta and 13 Jbeta. The repertoire was sequenced with immunoSEQ multiplex PCR; TCRdb's copy has only in-frame clones and lacks some. This sample has under 200,000 clones; approximately 79% occur once, and the top ten carry under 0.9%. The sequenced material came from PBMCs. The genes are TRBV28 and TRBJ2-7, with D uncertain. The clonotype comes from a woman in her thirties or forties in good health and CMV-seronegative. In DNA form, the CDR3 reads TGTGCCAGCAGCACAAGCTCCTACGAGCAGTACTTC. It is translated as CASSTSSYEQYF.